This TCR beta chain was recorded in a study of T-cell memory formation after mild COVID-19. Study-level information: TCR clusters showed largely donor specificity.

TCRdb reprocessed the 5' RACE reads via MiXCR and lists one record per CDR3 protein. The data hold about 160,000 distinct CDR3 sequences, with around a third observed a single time. Germline V gives CDR1 SQVTM, CDR2 ANQGSEA. The germline V and J ends were trimmed by 6 bases and 5 bases, with 14 bases remaining between them. This CDR3 has 12 amino acids. Material for sequencing was PBMCs or a T cell subset sorted from them (not recorded which). The receptor was isolated from an adult woman who had mild COVID-19 (a few samples of this study predate the infection). Cell type and time point are not known. The chain has TRBV29-1 and TRBJ2-7, with D perhaps given as TRBD1 or TRBD2 (5 bases each). CDR3 coding DNA: TGCAGCGTCGCCCGGGGACGTAACGAGCAGTACTTC. It translates to CSVARGRNEQYF.